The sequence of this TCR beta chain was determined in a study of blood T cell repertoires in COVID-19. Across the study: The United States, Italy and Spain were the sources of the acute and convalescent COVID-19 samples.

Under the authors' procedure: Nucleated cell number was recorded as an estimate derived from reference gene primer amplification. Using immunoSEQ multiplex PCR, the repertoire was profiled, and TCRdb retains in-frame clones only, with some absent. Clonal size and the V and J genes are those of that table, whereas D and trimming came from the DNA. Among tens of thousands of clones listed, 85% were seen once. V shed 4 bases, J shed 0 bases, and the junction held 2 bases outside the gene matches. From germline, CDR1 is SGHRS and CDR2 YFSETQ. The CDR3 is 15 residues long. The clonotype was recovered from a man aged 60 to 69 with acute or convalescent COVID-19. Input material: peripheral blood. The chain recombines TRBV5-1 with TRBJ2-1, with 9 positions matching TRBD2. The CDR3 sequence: CASSGAGGSYNEQFF. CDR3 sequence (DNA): TGCGCCAGCAGCGGAGCGGGAGGCTCCTACAATGAGCAGTTCTTC.